A selection of T cell receptor beta chains follows, all from one sample in a study of shared clonotypes between healthy human individuals. This table comes from immunoSEQ multiplex PCR, and its TCRdb copy is limited to in-frame clones, with some not included. This table has approximately 500,000 clones, about 96% appearing once. Sequenced sample: naive CD4+ T cells sorted from blood. The receptors derive from a woman aged 25 to 39 in good health. Each CDR3 is given with its conserved first and last residue. A D gene is named only where the DNA matches it firmly. Expanded clones are given a class, and other clones once, few, many or no size at all.

d_gene,abundance,j_gene,v_gene,CDR3aa,CDR3nt
TRBD1,-,TRBJ2-5,TRBV5-1,CASSLRTGPEETQYF,TGCGCCAGCAGCTTGAGGACAGGGCCCGAAGAGACCCAGTACTTC
-,-,TRBJ1-2,TRBV29-1,CSVEYPTGHGYTF,TGCAGCGTTGAATACCCTACAGGGCATGGCTACACCTTC
-,once,TRBJ2-1,TRBV27,CASSSIGGSYNEQFF,TGTGCCAGCAGTTCGATAGGGGGCTCCTACAATGAGCAGTTCTTC
-,-,TRBJ1-5,TRBV29-1,CSGARTASNQPQHF,TGCAGCGGCGCCCGGACAGCGAGCAATCAGCCCCAGCATTTT
-,once,TRBJ1-2,TRBV11-2,CASSPREGSYTF,TGTGCCAGCAGCCCCCGCGAAGGGAGCTACACCTTC
TRBD2,-,TRBJ2-3,TRBV5-1,CASSLGFGMGRADTQYF,TGCGCCAGCAGCTTGGGTTTCGGGATGGGGAGGGCAGATACGCAGTATTTT
TRBD2,-,TRBJ2-2,TRBV7-9,CASSSPEGGVNTGELFF,TGTGCCAGCAGCTCCCCCGAGGGAGGGGTTAACACCGGGGAGCTGTTTTTT
-,-,TRBJ1-1,TRBV6-5,CASSYGRRGNTEAFF,TGTGCCAGCAGTTACGGTAGGCGGGGGAACACTGAAGCTTTCTTT
TRBD2,-,TRBJ2-1,TRBV5-1,CASSLAGGIYNEQFF,TGCGCCAGCAGCTTAGCGGGAGGGATCTACAATGAGCAGTTCTTC
-,-,TRBJ1-2,TRBV7-9,CASSYKGRSGYTF,TGTGCCAGCAGCTATAAGGGGCGCTCTGGCTACACCTTC
TRBD2,once,TRBJ2-2,TRBV7-8,CASSPSRMGLLALNTGELFF,TGTGCCAGCAGCCCCTCCAGGATGGGGCTACTAGCGTTAAACACCGGGGAGCTGTTTTTT
-,once,TRBJ1-5,TRBV7-9,CASRRTENQPQHF,TGTGCCAGCAGGCGGACAGAGAATCAGCCCCAGCATTTT
-,-,TRBJ2-1,TRBV11-2,CASSLDPSGPYNEQFF,TGTGCCAGCAGCTTAGATCCGAGCGGACCGTACAATGAGCAGTTCTTC
TRBD1,-,TRBJ2-7,TRBV5-6,CASSLADRFSYEQYF,TGTGCCAGCAGCTTGGCGGACAGGTTCTCCTACGAGCAGTACTTC
-,-,TRBJ2-6,TRBV4-2,CASSPTGATGANVLTF,TGTGCCAGCAGCCCTACCGGGGCGACTGGGGCCAACGTCCTGACTTTC
-,-,TRBJ1-5,TRBV27,CASSSSTRLQPQHF,TGTGCCAGCAGTTCCTCGACGAGGCTCCAGCCCCAGCATTTT
-,-,TRBJ1-1,TRBV5-1,CASTGPGQEAFF,TGCGCCAGCACAGGACCCGGACAGGAAGCTTTCTTT
-,-,TRBJ2-5,TRBV19,CASSTSVSETQYF,TGTGCCAGTAGTACCTCCGTTTCGGAGACCCAGTACTTC
TRBD1,-,TRBJ1-4,TRBV7-9,CASSDGQVNREKLFF,TGTGCCAGCAGCGATGGACAGGTCAACAGAGAAAAACTGTTTTTT
-,-,TRBJ1-1,TRBV18,CASSPRGLNTEAFF,TGTGCCAGCTCACCACGGGGGTTGAACACTGAAGCTTTCTTT
TRBD1,-,TRBJ2-7,TRBV7-8,CASSSDRGKTYEQYF,TGTGCCAGCAGTTCCGACAGGGGGAAAACCTACGAGCAGTACTTC
-,-,TRBJ1-1,TRBV29-1,CRATGRTNTEAFF,TGCAGAGCTACAGGGCGAACGAACACTGAAGCTTTCTTT
-,-,TRBJ1-2,TRBV30,CAWSLRPYANYGYTF,TGTGCCTGGAGTCTCCGCCCGTACGCTAACTATGGCTACACCTTC
-,-,TRBJ2-1,TRBV9,CASSVEGFGYNEQFF,TGTGCCAGCAGCGTCGAGGGCTTTGGGTACAATGAGCAGTTCTTC
-,-,TRBJ1-1,TRBV7-6,CASSLMGGGVVDTEAFF,TGTGCCAGCAGCTTAATGGGGGGTGGTGTTGTGGACACTGAAGCTTTCTTT
-,-,TRBJ1-2,TRBV2,CASSVGVYNYGYTF,TGTGCCAGCAGTGTCGGGGTGTATAACTATGGCTACACCTTC
-,-,TRBJ1-4,TRBV6-6,CASSPLGGNEKLFF,TGTGCCAGCAGTCCACTTGGGGGGAATGAAAAACTGTTTTTT
-,-,TRBJ2-6,TRBV27,CATRRGARSGANVLTF,TGTGCCACCCGGAGGGGGGCGCGATCTGGGGCCAACGTCCTGACTTTC
TRBD2,-,TRBJ2-1,TRBV6-6,CASSPGTSGYNEQFF,TGTGCCAGCAGTCCAGGGACTAGCGGGTACAATGAGCAGTTCTTC
-,-,TRBJ1-5,TRBV6-1,CASSEKYQPQHF,TGTGCCAGCAGTGAAAAGTATCAGCCCCAGCATTTT
TRBD1,once,TRBJ1-1,TRBV30,CAWSKGDRKNTEAFF,TGTGCCTGGAGTAAGGGGGACAGAAAGAACACTGAAGCTTTCTTT
TRBD1,-,TRBJ1-5,TRBV19,CASADRDSNQPQHF,TGTGCCAGTGCCGACAGGGATAGCAATCAGCCCCAGCATTTT
-,-,TRBJ2-7,TRBV5-1,CASSLGTEGQQYF,TGCGCCAGCAGCTTGGGTACGGAGGGGCAGCAGTACTTC
-,-,TRBJ2-7,TRBV19,CASSTDSQVGSYEQYF,TGTGCCAGTAGTACGGACAGTCAAGTGGGCTCCTACGAGCAGTACTTC
TRBD2,-,TRBJ2-7,TRBV19,CASSIRGDSYEQYF,TGTGCCAGTAGTATCCGGGGGGATTCCTACGAGCAGTACTTC
TRBD1,once,TRBJ2-2,TRBV28,CASSTTGVGTGELFF,TGTGCCAGCAGTACGACAGGGGTGGGCACCGGGGAGCTGTTTTTT